This T cell receptor beta chain was documented in a study of blood T cell repertoires in COVID-19. Across the whole study: The cDNA or gDNA used as material had been derived from T cells, B-cell-depleted T cells, or PBMCs.

In the authors' workflow: The authors estimated nucleated cell counts from reference gene primer amplification. Using immunoSEQ multiplex PCR, the repertoire was profiled, and TCRdb retains in-frame clones only, with some absent. The DNA gave D and trimming, while V, J and clone size come from that table. This sample yields about 230,000 clones, of which 86% are seen a single time; roughly 10% belongs to the top ten. Sequencing used peripheral blood. The sequence was obtained from a man in his forties or fifties with COVID-19, enrolled during active disease.

The CDR3 DNA reads as TGTGCCAGTAGTAGGGCCTGGAACTCCTACAATGAGCAGTTCTTC. Protein product: CASSRAWNSYNEQFF. This chain connects TRBV19 to TRBJ2-1; D gene unclear. Germline V lookup: CDR1 LNHDA, CDR2 SQIVND (reference sequence). V dropped 4 bases and J dropped 0 bases, with 10 bases sitting between them. The CDR3 loop spans 15 amino acids.